A selection of T cell receptor beta chains follows, all from one sample in a study of T cell responses to AZD1222 COVID-19 vaccine. Produced via immunoSEQ multiplex PCR; TCRdb's table is partial and in-frame only. The sample consists of 110,000 or so clones, roughly 88% of them appearing once. Sample: peripheral blood, taken on day 0 of AZD1222 vaccination. The receptor source for this set is an adult in good health. CDR3s include the opening cysteine and the closing phenylalanine or tryptophan. D genes are given only for firm matches. Some rows have no size entry. The others give once, few or many, or a class for an expanded clone.

d_call	j_call	v_call	clone_size	cdr3_nt	cdr3_aa
-	TRBJ2-1	TRBV5-4	-	TGTGCCAGCAGTTCGGCGGGACTCTCCTACAATGAGCAGTTCTTC	CASSSAGLSYNEQFF
TRBD2	TRBJ2-1	TRBV29-1	-	TGCAGCGTTGGGCCAAGACTAGCGGGCTCGGGTGAGCAGTTCTTC	CSVGPRLAGSGEQFF
-	TRBJ2-1	TRBV28	-	TGTGCCAGCAGTCCTAGTTACAATGAGCAGTTCTTC	CASSPSYNEQFF
-	TRBJ2-3	TRBV18	-	TGTGCCAGCTCACCGACCACAGATACGCAGTATTTT	CASSPTTDTQYF
-	TRBJ2-7	TRBV6-5	-	TGTGCCAGCAGTCCTTCCCTGGGAGCCGAGGGCGAGCAGTACTTC	CASSPSLGAEGEQYF
-	TRBJ2-1	TRBV4-2	few	TGTGCCAGCAGCCAAGAAATTTCGGGTGAGCAGTTCTTC	CASSQEISGEQFF
TRBD2	TRBJ2-7	TRBV7-9	-	TGTGCCAGCAGACCAGTAGTGGTATTGACTAGCGGGAGCAACGAGCAGTACTTC	CASRPVVVLTSGSNEQYF
-	TRBJ1-2	TRBV29-1	-	TGCAGCGTTGATGCGGGTTATGGCTACACCTTC	CSVDAGYGYTF
-	TRBJ2-1	TRBV19	-	TGTGCCAGTAGTACGAGGGTGAATGAGCAGTTCTTC	CASSTRVNEQFF
-	TRBJ1-2	TRBV9	-	TGTGCCAGCAGCGTAGAGGGCCGGGGAACGGCTTATGGCTACACCTTC	CASSVEGRGTAYGYTF
-	TRBJ2-1	TRBV4-2	few	TGTGCCAGCAGCCAAGCGGGACACCGTAACAATGAGCAGTTCTTC	CASSQAGHRNNEQFF
-	TRBJ2-3	TRBV6-4	-	TGTGCCAGCAGTCCCCAGGACCCCACAGATACGCAGTATTTT	CASSPQDPTDTQYF
-	TRBJ1-1	TRBV6-5	-	TGTGCCAGCAGTTCGACAGGACCGAACACTGAAGCTTTCTTT	CASSSTGPNTEAFF
TRBD1	TRBJ1-4	TRBV7-2	-	TGTGCCAGCAGCTTATTCCCGGGACAGTATGAAAAACTGTTTTTT	CASSLFPGQYEKLFF
TRBD2	TRBJ2-3	TRBV7-9	-	TGTGCCAGCAGCTCCGCAGCGGGGTTGGCAGATACGCAGTATTTT	CASSSAAGLADTQYF
-	TRBJ1-1	TRBV18	-	TGTGCCAGCTCACCAGCGGGGAAACCGGGGACTGAAGCTTTCTTT	CASSPAGKPGTEAFF
-	TRBJ2-7	TRBV28	-	TGTGCCAGCAGTTTCGGGCTGCAGGGAGACTACGAGCAGTACTTC	CASSFGLQGDYEQYF
-	TRBJ2-7	TRBV6-1	-	TGTGCCAGCAGTGAATCGGAGCAGGGCTTCTCCTACGAGCAGTACTTC	CASSESEQGFSYEQYF
TRBD1	TRBJ1-4	TRBV6-5	-	TGTGCCAGCAGTTATCAGGGGGGAACTAATGAAAAACTGTTTTTT	CASSYQGGTNEKLFF
-	TRBJ2-3	TRBV24-1	-	TGTGCCACCAGTGATTACTCGACTGAAACTAGCACAGATACGCAGTATTTT	CATSDYSTETSTDTQYF
-	TRBJ2-1	TRBV4-1	-	TGCGCCAGCAGAAACGGGGGAAAGTGGGATTCCAATGAGCAGTTCTTC	CASRNGGKWDSNEQFF
TRBD1	TRBJ1-1	TRBV27	-	TGTGCCAGCGCTCGACAGGGCACTGAAGCTTTCTTT	CASARQGTEAFF
-	TRBJ2-1	TRBV11-2	-	TGTGCCAGCAGCATATCCGGGCGTGAGCAGTTCTTC	CASSISGREQFF
TRBD1	TRBJ1-5	TRBV19	few	TGTGCCAGTAGTAGTCGTAGACAGGGCACTCAGCCCCAGCATTTT	CASSSRRQGTQPQHF
-	TRBJ2-7	TRBV11-2	once	TGTGCCAGCAGCCACTACGAGCAGTACTTC	CASSHYEQYF
TRBD1	TRBJ1-2	TRBV4-3	-	TGCGCCAGCAGCCAAGAACCGGGACAGCAATATGGCTACACCTTC	CASSQEPGQQYGYTF
TRBD1	TRBJ1-1	TRBV19	-	TGTGCCAGTAGTGGGGGACAGTACACTGAAGCTTTCTTT	CASSGGQYTEAFF
TRBD1	TRBJ1-1	TRBV6-5	-	TGTGCCAGCAGCGACAGGGGAAGGGGCACTGAAGCTTTCTTT	CASSDRGRGTEAFF
-	TRBJ2-1	TRBV29-1	-	TGCAGCGTTGAAGATGGTGGTGGGCTAGCGCGCAATGAGCAGTTCTTC	CSVEDGGGLARNEQFF
-	TRBJ2-7	TRBV28	-	TGTGCCAGCAGTGGGGGGCCAAACGAGGGGTACGAGCAGTACTTC	CASSGGPNEGYEQYF
-	TRBJ2-5	TRBV11-2	-	TGTGCCAGCAGCCTCGGGACACCAGGCCCTTACGAGACCCAGTACTTC	CASSLGTPGPYETQYF
-	TRBJ1-4	TRBV5-4	-	TGTGCCAGCAGCTTGGTAGGGGATGGCAATGAAAAACTGTTTTTT	CASSLVGDGNEKLFF
-	TRBJ2-7	TRBV7-7	-	TGTGCTAGCAGCTCCCTTGGGGCCGGCGAGCAGTACTTC	CASSSLGAGEQYF
-	TRBJ2-6	TRBV5-4	-	TGTGCCAGCAGCCAAAAGATCCTCTCTGGGGCCAACGTCCTGACTTTC	CASSQKILSGANVLTF
TRBD1	TRBJ2-7	TRBV7-7	-	TGTGCTAGCAGCTTAGAGCCCCGAGGGACAGCAGGCGACGAGCAGTACTTC	CASSLEPRGTAGDEQYF
-	TRBJ2-7	TRBV7-3	once	TGTGCCAGCAGCTTAACGGGGCCAGACGAGCAGTACTTC	CASSLTGPDEQYF
-	TRBJ2-7	TRBV27	-	TGTGCCAGCAGTTTAGGGCGGGGAATCTACGAGCAGTACTTC	CASSLGRGIYEQYF
-	TRBJ1-1	TRBV18	-	TGTGCCAGCTCACCACAGCCAGCTGAAGCTTTCTTT	CASSPQPAEAFF
-	TRBJ1-2	TRBV4-1	-	TGCGCCAGCAGCCAAGAAGCCCAGAGTTGGGCAGGCTACACCTTC	CASSQEAQSWAGYTF
TRBD2	TRBJ2-1	TRBV18	-	TGTGCCAGCTCACCACCCGCTAGCGGGGGGCCTAGAAGCGAGCAGTTCTTC	CASSPPASGGPRSEQFF
TRBD1	TRBJ1-4	TRBV6-5	-	TGTGCCAGCAGTTACTCCCCAGGGGGTGGTGAAAAACTGTTTTTT	CASSYSPGGGEKLFF
TRBD2	TRBJ2-7	TRBV29-1	-	TGCAGCGTTGAGGGACTAGCGGGAGTTGGGTTTCGCGAGCAGTACTTC	CSVEGLAGVGFREQYF